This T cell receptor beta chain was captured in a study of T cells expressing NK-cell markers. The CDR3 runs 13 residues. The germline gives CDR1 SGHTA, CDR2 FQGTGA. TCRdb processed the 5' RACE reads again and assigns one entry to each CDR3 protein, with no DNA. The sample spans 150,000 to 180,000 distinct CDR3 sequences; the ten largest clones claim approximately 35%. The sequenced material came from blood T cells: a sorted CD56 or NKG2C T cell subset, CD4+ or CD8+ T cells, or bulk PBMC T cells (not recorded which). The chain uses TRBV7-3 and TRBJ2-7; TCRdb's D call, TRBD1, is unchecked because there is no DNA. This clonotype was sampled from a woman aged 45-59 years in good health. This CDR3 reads CASSLTQGREQYF.